The 5 T cell receptor beta chains below come from one sample, sequenced in a study of cytomegalovirus exposure and HLA in healthy donors. The study ran its PCR with 60 Vbeta and 13 Jbeta primers. The method was immunoSEQ multiplex PCR; TCRdb's version includes in-frame clones alone and lacks a portion of them. In the table there are over 200,000 clones, under 80% of which are singletons. Sequencing was carried out using PBMCs. These receptors were taken from a woman younger than 45 in good health and CMV-seronegative.

This clone has a single count. The chain joins TRBV2 to TRBJ1-2; no reliable D call. Trimming took 6 bases from V and 7 from J, leaving 12 bases between them. Per the germline V gene, CDR1 is SNHLY and CDR2 is FYNNEI. The CDR3 loop spans 12 amino acids. In nucleotides, the CDR3 is TGTGCCAGCAGGCTTAGTTCTAGTGGCTACACCTTC. Translation gives CASRLSSSGYTF. The whole variable domain, remainder taken from reference TRBV2 and TRBJ1-2, is EPEVTQTPSHQVTQMGQEVILRCVPISNHLYFYWYRQILGQKVEFLVSFYNNEISEKSEIFDDQFSVERPDGSNFTLKIRSTKLEDSAMYFCASRLSSSGYTFGSGTRLTVV.

The genes are TRBV6-5 and TRBJ1-3; D is ambiguous. Trimming took off 7 bases at V and 2 bases at J, with 9 bases between the two ends. CDR1 MNHEY and CDR2 SVGAGI come from the germline V gene. The CDR3 has 13 amino acids. The CDR3 DNA reads TGTGCCAGCATTTCGGGTACTGGAAACACCATATATTTT. Protein: CASISGTGNTIYF.

Remarks on this clone: Other DNA sequences within the sample encode an identical CDR3. The rearrangement links TRBV15 to TRBJ1-1; 9 bases are a match to TRBD1. V lost 1 base, J lost 1 base, and 1 base stayed unmatched. The CDR3 length is 15 residues. The germline V gene encodes CDR1 LNHNV and CDR2 YYDKDF (reference sequence). Here the CDR3 reads CATSRAGQGNTEAFF. The CDR3 DNA reads as TGTGCCACCAGCAGAGCGGGACAGGGGAACACTGAAGCTTTCTTT.

This sequence joins TRBV6-5 and TRBJ1-3; no definite D call. The CDR3 is 14 amino acids. V was pared by 5 bases and J by 3 bases, with 11 bases between. Germline V gene sequence: CDR1 MNHEY, CDR2 SVGAGI. The chain's CDR3 is CASSPTAVGNTIYF. The CDR3 bases are TGTGCCAGCAGTCCGACCGCGGTTGGAAACACCATATATTTT.

V is TRBV5-4 and J is TRBJ1-1; 7 nucleotides align to TRBD1. Germline trimming cut 1 base from V and 1 base from J; bases unmatched to any gene: 7. This CDR3 has 16 amino acids. Per the germline V gene, CDR1 is SGHNT and CDR2 is YYREEE (reference sequence). The CDR3 reads CASSLSGTERNTEAFF. The CDR3 DNA is TGTGCCAGCAGCTTGTCCGGGACAGAGCGGAACACTGAAGCTTTCTTT.